The text below deals with one T cell receptor beta chain. The antigen is undetermined. The repertoire was sequenced with immunoSEQ multiplex PCR; TCRdb's copy has only in-frame clones and lacks some. This table holds 60,000 to 75,000 clones, roughly nine tenths found once. The record originates from a study of OX40 agonist ivuxolimab in advanced cancers. General observations from the study: There were, on average, more expanded clones in CD8+ T cells than in CD4+. The investigators did not determine what antigen specificity the expanded peripheral T cells had.

V was pared by 3 bases and J by 1 base, with 13 bases between. In germline, CDR1 is MNHEY, CDR2 SMNVEV (reference sequence). This CDR3 contains 16 residues. The V call is TRBV27, the J call TRBJ1-5, with a possible D match to TRBD1 (5 bases). The sequencing used CD4+ or CD8+ T cells sorted from blood, collected in a trial of the OX40 agonist ivuxolimab. The sequence came from an adult with an advanced solid tumor such as melanoma, head and neck, liver or kidney cancer. CDR3 residues: CASSFSAGESNQPQHF. The CDR3 DNA follows: TGTGCCAGCAGTTTCTCCGCGGGGGAGAGCAATCAGCCCCAGCATTTT.